This T cell receptor (beta chain) was sequenced for a study of blood T cells in healthy people across ages. Combining a sample-barcoded 5' primer with a J-beta primer mix, a second PCR ran for roughly 6 to 12 cycles. One entry per CDR3 protein results from TCRdb running MiXCR on the 5' RACE reads. The table includes 700,000 or so distinct CDR3 sequences, 22% detected once. Germline V lookup: CDR1 LNHNV, CDR2 YYDKDF (reference sequence). The CDR3 length is 16 residues. V was trimmed by 0 bases and J by 1 base, leaving 12 bases between them. Source material: blood. The rearrangement joins TRBV15 to TRBJ2-5, with unresolved D. The sequence was collected from a man between 65 and 85 years old in good health. CDR3 residues: CATSRDLLQSQETQYF. The DNA for the CDR3 is TGTGCCACCAGCAGAGACCTATTACAGAGCCAAGAGACCCAGTACTTC.